Listed below are T cell receptor beta chains from one sample, sequenced in a study of T cells in Graves' hyperthyroidism and ophthalmopathy. TCRdb processed the multiplex PCR reads anew with MiXCR; each CDR3 protein has one entry. Among roughly 550,000 distinct CDR3 sequences listed, around 16% were seen once. Sequenced sample: blood. These receptors originate from a woman under 40 with Graves' ophthalmopathy. CDR3s include the opening cysteine and the closing phenylalanine or tryptophan. The D gene is left open where the match is weak. Clone size, where shown, is once, few, many, or a class for clones that have expanded.

V	D	size	J	DNA	CDR3
TRBV19	.	few	TRBJ2-5	TGTGCCAGTCAGGGGACCCAAGAGACCCAGTACTTC	CASQGTQETQYF
TRBV5-5	.	few	TRBJ1-1	TGTGCCAGCAGCCCGGGACACCTAAACACTGAAGCTTTCTTT	CASSPGHLNTEAFF
TRBV2	.	many	TRBJ1-4	TGTGCCAGCAGTCTACAGGGCTTTGGTGAAAAACTGTTTTTT	CASSLQGFGEKLFF
TRBV20-1	TRBD2	.	TRBJ2-3	TGCAGTGCTAGAATCTTAGCGGGTAGCACAGATACGCAGTATTTT	CSARILAGSTDTQYF
TRBV10-3	.	many	TRBJ2-5	TGTGCCATCAGTGAGTCGATTAGTGGGTCCACTGAACAAAGGGAGACCCAGTACTTC	CAISESISGSTEQRETQYF
TRBV19	.	.	TRBJ2-2	TGTGCCAGTAGTACCACCCCATGGGGGCATTGGAACACCGGGGAGCTGTTTTTT	CASSTTPWGHWNTGELFF
TRBV5-1	TRBD2	.	TRBJ2-1	TGCGCCAGCAGCTTCAACCCGACTAGCCTAAGCTCCTACAATGAGCAGTTCTTC	CASSFNPTSLSSYNEQFF
TRBV7-2	TRBD1	many	TRBJ1-5	TGTGCCAGCAGTTTGACAGGGAATCAGCCCCAGCATTTT	CASSLTGNQPQHF
TRBV19	TRBD2	few	TRBJ2-5	TGTGCCAGTAGTATCGAGGGAGGGGAGACCCAGTACTTC	CASSIEGGETQYF
TRBV18	TRBD1	few	TRBJ1-1	TGTGCCAGCTCACCAACGAGCCCGATCGGGACAGGGGGCGCCGTCACTGAAGCTTTCTTT	CASSPTSPIGTGGAVTEAFF
TRBV30	.	many	TRBJ2-3	TGTGCCTGGAGTGGGGTACAGGGAACAGATACGCAGTATTTT	CAWSGVQGTDTQYF
TRBV7-6	TRBD2	few	TRBJ2-1	TGTGCCAGCAGCCTGACTAGCGGGAGGGAGCAGTTCTTC	CASSLTSGREQFF
TRBV27	.	many	TRBJ1-1	TGTGCCAGCAGTTTATCGGCCAGGCTGAACACTGAAGCTTTCTTT	CASSLSARLNTEAFF
TRBV28	.	many	TRBJ1-4	TGTGCCAGCAGTCCACCGGGGGGTTGGGGGGTGGGGAATGAAAAACTGTTTTTT	CASSPPGGWGVGNEKLFF